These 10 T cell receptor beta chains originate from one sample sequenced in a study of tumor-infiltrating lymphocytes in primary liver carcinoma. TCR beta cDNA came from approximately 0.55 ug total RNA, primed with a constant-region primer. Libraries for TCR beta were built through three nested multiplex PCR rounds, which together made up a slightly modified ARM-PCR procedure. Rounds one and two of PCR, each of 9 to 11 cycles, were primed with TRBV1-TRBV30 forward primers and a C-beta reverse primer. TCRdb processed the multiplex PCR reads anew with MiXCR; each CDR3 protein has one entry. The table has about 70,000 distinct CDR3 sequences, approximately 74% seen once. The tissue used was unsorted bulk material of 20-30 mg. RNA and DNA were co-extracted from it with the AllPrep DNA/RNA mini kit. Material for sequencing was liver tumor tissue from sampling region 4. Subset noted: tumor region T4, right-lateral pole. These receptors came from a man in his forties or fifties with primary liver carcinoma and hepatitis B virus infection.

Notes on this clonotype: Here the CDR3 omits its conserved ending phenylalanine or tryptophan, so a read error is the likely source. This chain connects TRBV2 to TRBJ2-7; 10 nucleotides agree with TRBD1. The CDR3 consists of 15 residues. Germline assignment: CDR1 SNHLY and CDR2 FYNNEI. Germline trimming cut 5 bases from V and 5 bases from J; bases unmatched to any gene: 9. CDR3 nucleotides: TGTGCCAGCAGTTTTGACAGGGGGCGTTCGGACGAGCAGTACTAC. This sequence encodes CASSFDRGRSDEQYY.

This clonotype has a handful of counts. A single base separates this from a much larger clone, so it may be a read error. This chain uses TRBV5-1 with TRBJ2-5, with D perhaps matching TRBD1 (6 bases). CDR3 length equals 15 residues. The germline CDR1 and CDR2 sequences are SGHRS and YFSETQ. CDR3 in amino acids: CVSSLGGQLQETQYF. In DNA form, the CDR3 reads TGCGTCAGCAGCTTGGGCGGACAGCTCCAAGAGACCCAGTACTTC.

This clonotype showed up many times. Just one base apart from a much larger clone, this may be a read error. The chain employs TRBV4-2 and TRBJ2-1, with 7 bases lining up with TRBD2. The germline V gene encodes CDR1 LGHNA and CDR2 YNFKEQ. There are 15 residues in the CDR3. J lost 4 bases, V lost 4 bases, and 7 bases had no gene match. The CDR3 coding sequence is TGTGCCAGCAGCCGAGGACGGGGGGTATACAATGAGCAGTTCTTC. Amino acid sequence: CASSRGRGVYNEQFF.

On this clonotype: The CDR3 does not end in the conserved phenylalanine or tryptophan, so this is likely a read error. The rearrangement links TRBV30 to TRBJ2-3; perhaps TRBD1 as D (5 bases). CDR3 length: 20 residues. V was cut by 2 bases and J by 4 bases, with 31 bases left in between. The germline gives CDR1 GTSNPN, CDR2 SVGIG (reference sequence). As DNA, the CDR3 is TGTGCCTGGAGTCCCCAACTGGGTAGGGGATTGCCCGTTTCCCCAGATACGCAGTATCTT. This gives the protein CAWSPQLGRGLPVSPDTQYL.

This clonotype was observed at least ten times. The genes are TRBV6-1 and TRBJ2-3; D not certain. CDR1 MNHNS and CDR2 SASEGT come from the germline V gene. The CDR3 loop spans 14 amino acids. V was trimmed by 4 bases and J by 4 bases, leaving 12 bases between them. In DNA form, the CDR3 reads TGTGCCAGCAGTGGCCGGGCGAATTCAGATACGCAGTATTTT. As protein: CASSGRANSDTQYF.

The CDR3 bases are TGTGCCAGCAGCTTAGATCAGGGCGTGACCCAGTACTTC. Protein: CASSLDQGVTQYF. The J gene is TRBJ2-5, the V gene TRBV11-2; maybe TRBD1 (5 bases). CDR3 size: 13 residues. Trimming took off 0 bases at V and 7 bases at J, with 9 bases between the two ends. Germline CDR1 is SGHAT and CDR2 is FQNNGV.

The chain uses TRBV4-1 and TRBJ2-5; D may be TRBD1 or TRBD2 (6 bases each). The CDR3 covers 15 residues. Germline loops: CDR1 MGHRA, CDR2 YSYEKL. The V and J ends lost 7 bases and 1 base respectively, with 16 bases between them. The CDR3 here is CASNQSGAPQETQYF. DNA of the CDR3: TGCGCCAGCAACCAGTCGGGGGCCCCCCAAGAGACCCAGTACTTC.

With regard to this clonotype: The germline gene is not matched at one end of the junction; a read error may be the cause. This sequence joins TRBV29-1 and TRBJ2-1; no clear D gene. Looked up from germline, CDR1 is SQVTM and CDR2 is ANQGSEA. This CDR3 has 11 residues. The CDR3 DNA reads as TGCAGCATGGGCTCCTACAATGATCAGTCCTTC. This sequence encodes CSMGSYNDQSF.

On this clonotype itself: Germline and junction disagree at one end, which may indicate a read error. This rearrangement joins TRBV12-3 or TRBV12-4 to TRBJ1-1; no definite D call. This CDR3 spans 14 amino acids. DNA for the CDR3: TGTGCCAGCACCCAGTGGGCTCTCGGCACTGGAGCTTTCTTT. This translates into CASTQWALGTGAFF.

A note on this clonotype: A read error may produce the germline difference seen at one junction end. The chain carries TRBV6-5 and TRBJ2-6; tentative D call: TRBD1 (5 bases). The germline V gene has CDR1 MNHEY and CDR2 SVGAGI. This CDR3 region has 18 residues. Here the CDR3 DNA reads TGTGCCAACAGTCTTTGGAAAGGGATGAAAGCTGGGGCCAACGTCCCGACTTTC. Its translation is CANSLWKGMKAGANVPTF.